This T cell receptor beta chain was observed in a study of T-cell reconstitution after alpha-beta-depleted transplantation in children. This clonotype was recorded at least ten times. TCRbeta library preparation incorporated unique molecular identifiers. MiXCR, run by TCRdb on the PCR reads, gives a single entry per CDR3 protein. The table includes 90,000 to 100,000 distinct CDR3 sequences, approximately 12% detected once. This CDR3 comprises 14 residues. Between the trimmed V and J ends, which lost 4 bases and 1 base, there was a span of 11 bases. Germline values: CDR1 MNHEY, CDR2 SVGAGI. This clonotype originated in a human donor who donated a stem cell graft to a child with inherited bone marrow failure. The chain uses TRBV6-5 and TRBJ2-7; D could derive from TRBD1 or TRBD2 (6 bases each). Sequences were derived from PBMCs from the stem cell graft donor, sampled from the stem cell graft. CDR3 residues: CASSLEGGSYEQYF. The CDR3 DNA reads TGTGCCAGCAGTTTAGAAGGGGGGTCCTACGAGCAGTACTTC.